Reported below is one T cell receptor beta chain. Its antigen is not identified. These data belong to a study of T cells expressing NK-cell markers. At the level of the study: According to the study, TCR beta repertoires originated from sorted CD3+CD56+NKG2C+, CD3+CD56+NKG2C- and CD3+CD56-NKG2C+ T cells.

TCRdb re-called the 5' RACE reads and gives one entry per CDR3 protein, without DNA. The sample has 160,000 or so distinct CDR3 sequences. Study outcomes and limitations: Each of a handful of donors carried dominant NKG2C+ clonotypes accounting for about 1.0-7.0% of CD8+ T cells. In four donors, dominant clonotypes made up about 28.3-65% of CD3+CD56-NKG2C+ cells.

The CDR3 runs 17 residues. Germline loops: CDR1 LNHNV, CDR2 YYDKDF (reference sequence). V gene TRBV15 combines with J gene TRBJ2-7; TCRdb outputs TRBD1, but without DNA this stays unchecked. The sequenced material came from blood T cells: a sorted CD56 or NKG2C T cell subset, CD4+ or CD8+ T cells, or bulk PBMC T cells (not recorded which). This receptor was identified in a woman aged 18 to 75 in good health. The CDR3 reads CATSRGYLGTGEYEQYF.